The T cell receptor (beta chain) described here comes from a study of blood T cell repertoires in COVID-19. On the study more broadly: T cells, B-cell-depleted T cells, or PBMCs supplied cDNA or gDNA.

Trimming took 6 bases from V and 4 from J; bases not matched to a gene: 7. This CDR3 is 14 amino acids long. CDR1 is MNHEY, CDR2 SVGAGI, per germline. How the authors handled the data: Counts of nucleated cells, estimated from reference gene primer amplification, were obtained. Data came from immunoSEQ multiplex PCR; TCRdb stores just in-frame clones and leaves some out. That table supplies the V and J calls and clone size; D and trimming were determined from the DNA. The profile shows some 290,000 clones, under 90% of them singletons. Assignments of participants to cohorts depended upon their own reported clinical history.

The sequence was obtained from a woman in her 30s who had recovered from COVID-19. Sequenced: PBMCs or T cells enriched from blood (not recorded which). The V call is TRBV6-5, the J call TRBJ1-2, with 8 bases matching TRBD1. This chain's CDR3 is CASSDRGLSYGYTF. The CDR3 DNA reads TGTGCCAGCAGCGACAGGGGCTTGAGCTATGGCTACACCTTC.